Presented here are 32 T cell receptor beta chains from one specimen sequenced in a study of T cells after yellow fever vaccination. TCRdb used MiXCR to reprocess the 5' RACE reads, holding one entry per CDR3 protein. The sample lists about 220,000 distinct CDR3 sequences; roughly 6.2% were seen once. The starting material was CD4+ T cells sorted from PBMCs, obtained on the day of the yellow fever booster vaccination. These receptors were taken from a man younger than 40 who received the YFV17D yellow fever vaccine.

There are many counts of this clonotype. The CDR3 is CSAPGGTNTGELFF. CDR3 sequence (DNA): TGCAGTGCCCCCGGCGGGACGAACACCGGGGAGCTGTTTTTT. The chain has TRBV20-1 and TRBJ2-2; the D gene is possibly TRBD2 (6 bases). Trimming pared 6 bases from V and 0 bases from J, leaving 11 bases between. CDR3 length: 14 amino acids. The V gene's germline CDR1 is DFQATT and CDR2 SNEGSKA (reference sequence).

This clonotype was seen many times. The chain has TRBV11-2 and TRBJ2-4; D ambiguous. V lost 1 base, J lost 1 base, and 8 bases lay in between. The CDR3 extends over 15 amino acids. Germline V CDR1 and CDR2: SGHAT, FQNNGV. The CDR3 sequence is CASSLVGKAKNIQYF. The DNA of the CDR3 is TGTGCCAGCAGCTTAGTAGGGAAGGCCAAAAACATTCAGTACTTC.

The CDR3 nucleotides are TGTGCCAGCAGCTTAAACTGGGATGGGGGCTACACCTTC. Translation gives CASSLNWDGGYTF. The V and J genes are TRBV7-2 and TRBJ1-2; no firm D call. Trimming removed 2 bases at V and 8 bases at J, with 12 bases between. Germline loops: CDR1 SGHTA, CDR2 FQGNSA. The length of the CDR3 is 13 residues.

This clonotype was found many times. V usage is TRBV7-9 and J usage is TRBJ2-3; D tentatively reads TRBD1 or TRBD2 (5 bases each). Germline V gene sequence: CDR1 SEHNR, CDR2 FQNEAQ (reference sequence). This CDR3 contains 15 residues. V was clipped by 2 bases and J by 2 bases, with 11 bases between them. The CDR3 protein is CASSLRDGYTDTQYF. CDR3 nucleotides: TGTGCCAGCAGCTTACGGGACGGATACACAGATACGCAGTATTTT.

This rearrangement joins TRBV4-3 to TRBJ2-2; D ambiguous. This CDR3 spans 15 amino acids. Trimming pared 0 bases from V and 4 bases from J, leaving 9 bases between. Germline assignment: CDR1 LGHNA and CDR2 YSLEER. The CDR3 is CASSQDLQITGELFF. The CDR3, as DNA: TGCGCCAGCAGCCAAGATCTGCAGATCACCGGGGAGCTGTTTTTT.

As for this clonotype: Germline is not matched at one junction end, which may reflect a read error. The CDR3 is CTSSSGLAPTDTQYF. CDR3 nucleotides: TGTACCAGCAGCTCGGGACTAGCGCCCACAGATACGCAGTATTTT. The chain is built from TRBV5-4 and TRBJ2-3, with 10 nucleotides matching TRBD2. Germline V CDR1 and CDR2: SGHNT, YYREEE (reference sequence). This CDR3 is 15 amino acids long.

In its sample, this clonotype was seen many times. CDR3 residues: CASSEGTSTGELFF. In nucleotides, the CDR3 is TGTGCCAGCAGTGAGGGGACTAGCACCGGGGAGCTGTTTTTT. This chain connects TRBV6-1 to TRBJ2-2; 8 positions agree with TRBD2. The germline gives CDR1 MNHNS, CDR2 SASEGT. The trim removed 3 bases at V and 4 bases at J, leaving 1 base unmatched. CDR3 length equals 14 residues.

The J gene is TRBJ2-3, the V gene TRBV18; TRBD1 agrees at 7 bases. Losses at the gene ends were 5 bases for V and 4 bases for J; bases not matched to a gene: 6. The CDR3 loop spans 14 amino acids. From germline, CDR1 is KGHSH and CDR2 LQKENI. CDR3 in amino acids: CASSTDRVADTQYF. Here the CDR3 DNA reads TGTGCCAGCTCAACCGACAGGGTTGCAGATACGCAGTATTTT. The variable domain in full, completed from reference TRBV18 and TRBJ2-3, reads NAGVMQNPRHLVRRRGQEARLRCSPMKGHSHVYWYRQLPEEGLKFMVYLQKENIIDESGMPKERFSAEFPKEGPSILRIQQVVRGDSAAYFCASSTDRVADTQYFGPGTRLTVL.

This clonotype showed up many times. The V call is TRBV5-1, the J call TRBJ1-1; TRBD1 agrees at 10 bases. The CDR3 runs to 14 residues. V shed 0 bases, J shed 5 bases, and the junction held 1 base outside the gene matches. Germline V gives CDR1 SGHRS, CDR2 YFSETQ. The CDR3 protein is CASSLGQGATEAFF. DNA for the CDR3: TGCGCCAGCAGCTTGGGACAGGGGGCTACTGAAGCTTTCTTT.

This clonotype has a handful of counts. This chain connects TRBV29-1 to TRBJ1-5, with 12 bases that match TRBD1. This CDR3 is built from 15 residues. Germline CDR1 SQVTM, CDR2 ANQGSEA. The J segment lost 6 bases and the V segment lost 4 bases, leaving 7 bases of the junction unmatched. Here the CDR3 reads CSVGGQGADGQPQHF. DNA of the CDR3: TGCAGCGTTGGGGGACAGGGGGCGGATGGTCAGCCCCAGCATTTT.

In its sample, this clonotype was seen many times. The V gene is TRBV19, the J gene TRBJ2-3; tentatively, D is TRBD1 (6 bases). V was pared by 3 bases and J by 7 bases, with 14 bases between. Germline CDR1 is LNHDA and CDR2 is SQIVND (reference sequence). CDR3 length: 14 amino acids. CDR3 protein: CASSIGRQGNTQYF. Written as DNA, the CDR3 is TGTGCCAGTAGTATCGGGCGTCAGGGGAATACGCAGTATTTT.

The CDR3 here is CASSQGGQGNIQYF. The CDR3 region has the DNA TGCGCCAGCAGCCAAGGGGGTCAGGGAAACATTCAGTACTTC. This chain uses TRBV4-3 with TRBJ2-4; D is possibly TRBD1 (5 bases). V was shortened by 1 base and J by 6 bases, with 10 bases between the two germline ends. The CDR3 has 14 residues. From germline, CDR1 is LGHNA and CDR2 YSLEER.

This clonotype has only a few counts. The J gene is TRBJ2-3, the V gene TRBV25-1, with 10 bases lining up with TRBD1. V was clipped by 8 bases and J by 2 bases; unmatched bases: 7. The CDR3 covers 15 residues. Per the germline V gene, CDR1 is MGHDK and CDR2 is SYGVNS. Here the CDR3 DNA reads TGTGCCAGCTCTAGACAGGGGGCGGACACAGATACGCAGTATTTT. It encodes CASSRQGADTDTQYF. Together with reference TRBV25-1 and TRBJ2-3, the CDR3 gives the full variable domain: EADIYQTPRYLVIGTGKKITLECSQTMGHDKMYWYQQDPGMELHLIHYSYGVNSTEKGDLSSESTVSRIRTEHFPLTLESARPSHTSQYLCASSRQGADTDTQYFGPGTRLTVL.

The chain employs TRBV10-3 and TRBJ1-4, with 7 bases that match TRBD1. The CDR3 length is 14 residues. V gave up 6 bases and J gave up 7 bases; unmatched junction bases: 8. Per germline, CDR1 ENHRY and CDR2 SYGVKD. Here the CDR3 reads CAISAGSGGEKLFF. DNA of the CDR3: TGTGCCATCAGCGCGGGGTCAGGGGGTGAAAAACTGTTTTTT.

This sequence joins TRBV5-4 and TRBJ2-3, with D unresolved. The ends were cut back, 5 bases at V and 5 bases at J, with 6 bases in the middle. The CDR3 has 11 amino acids. CDR1 is SGHNT, CDR2 YYREEE, per germline (reference sequence). CDR3 bases: TGTGCCAGCAGTAAGGAAGATACGCAGTATTTT. Its protein product is CASSKEDTQYF.

The rearrangement joins TRBV29-1 to TRBJ2-5, with a tentative D call TRBD2 (7 bases). V was pared by 4 bases and J by 4 bases, with 13 bases between. The germline CDR1 and CDR2 sequences are SQVTM and ANQGSEA. The CDR3 runs 13 residues. The CDR3 nucleotides are TGCAGCGTTGTACGGGGGGCCCGAGAGACCCAGTACTTC. Amino acids: CSVVRGARETQYF.

This clonotype was seen ten or more times. The chain is built from TRBV18 and TRBJ2-7; no clear D. The CDR3 runs 13 residues. The V and J ends lost 1 base and 5 bases respectively, with 9 bases between them. CDR1 is KGHSH, CDR2 LQKENI, per germline. As DNA, the CDR3 is TGTGCCAGCTCACCACAGGGTGCACACGAGCAGTACTTC. Protein sequence: CASSPQGAHEQYF.

The gene calls are TRBV11-1 and TRBJ1-1; the D gene is possibly TRBD1 (5 bases). This CDR3 has 18 residues. V was cut by 2 bases and J by 4 bases, with 23 bases left in between. From germline, CDR1 is SGHAT and CDR2 FQDESV (reference sequence). The CDR3 DNA is TGTGCCAGCAGCTTAAGTTTGGGAGTGGGGGGGGTGGGCACTGAAGCTTTCTTT. Translated: CASSLSLGVGGVGTEAFF.

The chain couples TRBV6-6 to TRBJ2-3; D remains ambiguous. Germline-derived CDR1 and CDR2 are MNHNY and SVGAGI (reference sequence). Trimming took off 0 bases at V and 5 bases at J, with 3 bases between the two ends. CDR3 length: 12 residues. CDR3 DNA: TGTGCCAGCAGTTACTCGGTAGATACGCAGTATTTT. It specifies CASSYSVDTQYF.

The sample holds a few counts of this clonotype. The CDR3 region has the DNA TGTGCCAGCAGCCCTGGCGGGCGGACTAGCGGGAGTCAAGAGCAGTACTTC. Translation: CASSPGGRTSGSQEQYF. V gene TRBV5-4 combines with J gene TRBJ2-7, with 13 bases aligning to TRBD2. Germline values: CDR1 SGHNT, CDR2 YYREEE (reference sequence). Trimming took 4 bases from V and 7 from J; bases not matched to a gene: 14. This CDR3 region has 17 residues. The whole variable domain, remainder taken from reference TRBV5-4 and TRBJ2-7, is ETGVTQSPTHLIKTRGQQVTLRCSSQSGHNTVSWYQQALGQGPQFIFQYYREEENGRGNFPPRFSGLQFPNYSSELNVNALELDDSALYLCASSPGGRTSGSQEQYFGPGTRLTVT.

This clonotype was seen only a few times. This CDR3 reads CASSTAGEKLFF. For the CDR3, the DNA is TGTGCCAGTAGTACCGCAGGAGAAAAACTGTTTTTT. The chain has TRBV19 and TRBJ1-4; D unclear. CDR1 and CDR2 from the germline V gene are LNHDA and SQIVND (reference sequence). The CDR3 spans 12 residues. Trimming removed 4 bases from V and 8 bases from J, with 8 bases in between. Drawing the rest from reference TRBV19 and TRBJ1-4, the complete variable domain is DGGITQSPKYLFRKEGQNVTLSCEQNLNHDAMYWYRQDPGQGLRLIYYSQIVNDFQKGDIAEGYSVSREKKESFPLTVTSAQKNPTAFYLCASSTAGEKLFFGSGTQLSVL.

In this sample, this clonotype turned up a few times. V and J are TRBV7-2 and TRBJ2-7; D remains ambiguous. Per germline, CDR1 SGHTA and CDR2 FQGNSA. The CDR3 is made up of 15 amino acids. The ends were cut back, 2 bases at V and 4 bases at J, with 15 bases in the middle. CDR3 region: CASSLRTTRPYEQYF. Here the CDR3 DNA reads TGTGCCAGCAGCTTAAGGACCACCCGCCCATACGAGCAGTACTTC.

The chain has TRBV4-1 and TRBJ2-1; perhaps D is TRBD1 or TRBD2 (5 bases each). Germline CDR1 MGHRA, CDR2 YSYEKL. This CDR3 spans 15 amino acids. V lost 1 base and J lost 4, with 11 bases in between. Here the CDR3 DNA reads TGCGCCAGCAGCCAAGGGGGGACGCGGTACAATGAGCAGTTCTTC. Its translation is CASSQGGTRYNEQFF.

This clonotype was counted only a few times. The chain links TRBV7-2 to TRBJ2-7; D not certain. Germline V gene data show CDR1 as SGHTA and CDR2 as FQGNSA. V was pared by 2 bases and J by 4 bases, with 9 bases between. There are 13 residues in the CDR3. CDR3 coding DNA: TGTGCCAGCAGCTTAACGTACCGATACGAGCAGTACTTC. Amino acid sequence: CASSLTYRYEQYF.

This clonotype was counted many times. This sequence joins TRBV7-8 and TRBJ2-7, with a weak D call TRBD1 (6 bases). V was cut by 3 bases and J by 3 bases, with 12 bases left in between. Germline lookup yields CDR1 SGHVS and CDR2 FQNEAQ. The CDR3 loop spans 14 amino acids. Written as DNA, the CDR3 is TGTGCCAGCAGCTTGGAAGGCAGGGGCTACGAGCAGTACTTC. The encoded protein is CASSLEGRGYEQYF.

Only a few counts were recorded for this clonotype. The gene calls are TRBV5-1 and TRBJ2-3; D might be TRBD1 or TRBD2, each matching 5 bases. CDR3 size: 14 residues. V lost 7 bases to trimming and J lost 6 bases, with 18 bases between them. Per the germline V gene, CDR1 is SGHRS and CDR2 is YFSETQ. This CDR3 is CASSRDVRGDTQYF. CDR3 sequence (DNA): TGCGCCAGCTCCCGGGACGTCAGAGGGGATACGCAGTATTTT.

The chain combines TRBV11-3 with TRBJ2-1; a weak D match, TRBD2 (6 bases). V shed 5 bases and J shed 6 bases, with 11 bases lying between them. There are 13 residues in the CDR3. CDR1 is SGHNT and CDR2 is YENEEA in the germline V gene. The chain's CDR3 is CASSLRDSNEQFF. CDR3 DNA sequence: TGTGCCAGCAGCCTCCGGGACTCCAATGAGCAGTTCTTC.

In its sample, this clonotype was seen many times. The chain combines TRBV20-1 with TRBJ2-1, with TRBD2 matching over 11 bases. Trimming removed 6 bases from V and 0 bases from J; junction bases left unmatched: 10. From germline, CDR1 is DFQATT and CDR2 SNEGSKA (reference sequence). This CDR3 contains 17 residues. CDR3 amino acids: CSATGLAVLSSYNEQFF. CDR3 DNA sequence: TGCAGTGCCACGGGACTAGCGGTTTTGAGCTCCTACAATGAGCAGTTCTTC.

In its sample, this clonotype was seen many times. The chain is built from TRBV2 and TRBJ2-2; D not resolved. Germline V gives CDR1 SNHLY, CDR2 FYNNEI. Trimming left V 5 bases short and J 5 bases short, with 15 bases between. There are 15 residues in the CDR3. This CDR3 reads CASSNWFLVTGELFF. The CDR3 DNA reads TGTGCCAGCAGTAATTGGTTCTTGGTGACCGGGGAGCTGTTTTTT.

The CDR3 DNA reads TGCGCCAGCAGCTCCCGGGTGACAGATACGCAGTATTTT. Translated: CASSSRVTDTQYF. The chain recombines TRBV5-1 with TRBJ2-3; D is uncertain. CDR3 size: 13 residues. Per the germline V gene, CDR1 is SGHRS and CDR2 is YFSETQ. Trimming removed 3 bases from V and 3 bases from J, with 8 bases in between.

J is TRBJ1-2 and V is TRBV5-6, with D possibly being TRBD1 (5 bases). Germline values: CDR1 SGHDT, CDR2 YYEEEE. V was cut by 4 bases and J by 3 bases, with 16 bases left in between. This CDR3 has 15 amino acids. The CDR3 spells CASSGGLGLDYGYTF. The CDR3 bases are TGTGCCAGCAGCGGGGGATTAGGGTTGGACTATGGCTACACCTTC.

The V gene is TRBV9, the J gene TRBJ2-3, with unresolved D. The CDR3 is 16 amino acids. V dropped 4 bases and J dropped 10 bases, with 25 bases sitting between them. The germline gives CDR1 SGDLS, CDR2 YYNGEE. This chain's CDR3 is CASSRSSRPTWEAQYF. In DNA form, the CDR3 reads TGTGCCAGCAGCCGTAGTTCCCGGCCGACTTGGGAAGCGCAGTATTTT.